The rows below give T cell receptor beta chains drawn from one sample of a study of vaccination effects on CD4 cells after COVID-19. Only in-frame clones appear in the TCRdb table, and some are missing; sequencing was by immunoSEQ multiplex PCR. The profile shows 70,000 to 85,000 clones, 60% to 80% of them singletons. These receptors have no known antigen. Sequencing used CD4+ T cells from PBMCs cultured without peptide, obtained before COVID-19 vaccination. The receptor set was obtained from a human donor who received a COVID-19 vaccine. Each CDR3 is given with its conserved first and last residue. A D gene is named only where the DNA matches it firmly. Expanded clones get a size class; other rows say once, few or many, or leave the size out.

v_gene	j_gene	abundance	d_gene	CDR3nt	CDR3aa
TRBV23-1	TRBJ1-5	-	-	TGCGCCAGCAGTCCGGCAGGGCCAGGCCAGCCCCAGCATTTT	CASSPAGPGQPQHF
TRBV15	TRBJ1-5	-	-	TGTGCCACCAGCAGAGATGTGGCCAACAATCAGCCCCAGCATTTT	CATSRDVANNQPQHF
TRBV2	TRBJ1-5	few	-	TGTGCCAGCACACTACAGGGTTCCCAGCCCCAGCATTTT	CASTLQGSQPQHF
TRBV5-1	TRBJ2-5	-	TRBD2	TGCGCCAGCAGCCGCGCCGGGAGCGGGGGGGTTTTGGAGACCCAGTACTTC	CASSRAGSGGVLETQYF
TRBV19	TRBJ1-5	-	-	TGTGCCAGTCACGGGGGGAATCAGCCCCAGCATTTT	CASHGGNQPQHF
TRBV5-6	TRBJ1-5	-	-	TGTGCCAGCAGCGGGATCAATCAGCCCCAGCATTTT	CASSGINQPQHF
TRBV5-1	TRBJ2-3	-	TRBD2	TGCGCCAGCAGCCCGACTAGCAGCACAGATACGCAGTATTTT	CASSPTSSTDTQYF
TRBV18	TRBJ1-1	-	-	TGTGCCAGCTCACCCACAGGGAACACTGAAGCTTTCTTT	CASSPTGNTEAFF
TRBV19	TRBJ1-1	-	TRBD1	TGTGCCAGTAGCCCACTCCTGACAGGGTTCACTGAAGCTTTCTTT	CASSPLLTGFTEAFF
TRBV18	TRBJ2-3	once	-	TGTGCCAGCTCACCATACAGGGAATCTACAGATACGCAGTATTTT	CASSPYRESTDTQYF
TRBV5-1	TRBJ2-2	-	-	TGCGCCAGCAGCTTAGTGGCGGGCACCGGGGAGCTGTTTTTT	CASSLVAGTGELFF
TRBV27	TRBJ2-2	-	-	TGTGCCAGCAGGGTATACGGCGTAGGCACCGGGGAGCTGTTTTTT	CASRVYGVGTGELFF
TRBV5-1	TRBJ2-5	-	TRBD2	TGCGCCAGCAGCCTCCGACTAGCGGGGGGGCGGGAGACCCAGTACTTC	CASSLRLAGGRETQYF
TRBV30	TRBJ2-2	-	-	TGTGCCTGGAGTCCACTTTACAGGGACACCGGGGAGCTGTTTTTT	CAWSPLYRDTGELFF
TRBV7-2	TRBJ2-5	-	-	TGTGCCAGCAGCTTATCAGGAATACAAGAGACCCAGTACTTC	CASSLSGIQETQYF
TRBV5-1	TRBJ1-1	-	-	TGCGCCAGCAGCCCAACACAGGGTAGCAACACTGAAGCTTTCTTT	CASSPTQGSNTEAFF
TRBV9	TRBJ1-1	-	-	TGTGCCAGCAGCGCCCTGATGGGGGGGTCCACTGAAGCTTTCTTT	CASSALMGGSTEAFF
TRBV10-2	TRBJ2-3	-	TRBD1	TGCGCCAGCAGATACCTTCAGGGGGTAACGGATACGCAGTATTTT	CASRYLQGVTDTQYF
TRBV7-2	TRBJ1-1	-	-	TGTGCCAGCAGCCCAAAGACGGGGAACACTGAAGCTTTCTTT	CASSPKTGNTEAFF
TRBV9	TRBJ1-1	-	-	TGTGCCAGCAGCGTACAGTGGGGGACTGAAGCTTTCTTT	CASSVQWGTEAFF
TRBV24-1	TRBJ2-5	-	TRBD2	TGTGCCACCAGTGACCCTGGACTAGCGGGGGGGCCGCAGTACTTC	CATSDPGLAGGPQYF
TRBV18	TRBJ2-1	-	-	TGTGCCAGCTCAGCACTCAGGAGAGATGAGCAGTTCTTC	CASSALRRDEQFF
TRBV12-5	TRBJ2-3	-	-	TGTGCTAGTGGTTTGTTAACAACTTGGGGAGATACGCAGTATTTT	CASGLLTTWGDTQYF